A single sample gave rise to the 23 T cell receptor beta chains below, sequenced in a study of cytotoxic CD8 clonotypes in ibrutinib-treated CLL. The assay was immunoSEQ multiplex PCR, and TCRdb's table has in-frame clones only and misses some. The sample lists some 130,000 clones, 75% to 95% occurring once. The starting material was PBMCs, obtained after 12 months of ibrutinib treatment. Every receptor here comes from a human donor with chronic lymphocytic leukemia.

The rearrangement joins TRBV27 to TRBJ2-5; maybe TRBD1 (7 bases). Germline lookup yields CDR1 MNHEY and CDR2 SMNVEV (reference sequence). Trimming stripped 5 bases from V and 5 bases from J, with 12 bases between. The CDR3 is 13 amino acids. The CDR3 coding sequence is TGTGCCAGCAGTGCAGGGGGGTGGGAGACCCAGTACTTC. It codes for CASSAGGWETQYF.

The gene calls are TRBV4-3 and TRBJ2-1; D possibly matches TRBD1 or TRBD2 (6 bases each). Trimming pared 0 bases from V and 9 bases from J, leaving 9 bases between. The CDR3 extends over 13 amino acids. Germline CDR1 is LGHNA and CDR2 is YSLEER. For the CDR3, the DNA is TGCGCCAGCAGCCAAGAAGGGGGGAGTGAGCAGTTCTTC. This codes for CASSQEGGSEQFF.

The gene calls are TRBV15 and TRBJ2-1; tentatively, D is TRBD2 (6 bases). V shed 1 base and J shed 2 bases, with 12 bases lying between them. CDR1 and CDR2 (germline): LNHNV, YYDKDF (reference sequence). There are 16 residues in the CDR3. DNA for the CDR3: TGTGCCACCAGCAGAGTGTGGATAGCGGCCTACAATGAGCAGTTCTTC. Amino acid sequence: CATSRVWIAAYNEQFF.

The V gene is TRBV28, the J gene TRBJ1-1; a possible D gene is TRBD1 (6 bases). V dropped 9 bases and J dropped 1 base, with 27 bases sitting between them. The CDR3 is 18 amino acids. CDR1 and CDR2 from the germline V gene are MDHEN and SYDVKM. DNA of the CDR3: TGTGCCAGTTTCCCCCCTGCCGGATTAGGGGGGGGGAACACTGAAGCTTTCTTT. It encodes CASFPPAGLGGGNTEAFF.

The V call is TRBV18, the J call TRBJ2-5; no clear D gene. Germline assignment: CDR1 KGHSH and CDR2 LQKENI. This CDR3 comprises 12 residues. V lost 6 bases and J 5 bases, leaving 10 bases between the germline ends. In DNA, the CDR3 is TGTGCCAGCTCTACCTTTGGGGAGACCCAGTACTTC. Its translation is CASSTFGETQYF.

This chain connects TRBV6-4 to TRBJ2-2; D gene unclear. The CDR3 has 12 amino acids. V lost 2 bases, J lost 6 bases, and 4 bases lay in between. Germline V gene sequence: CDR1 MRHNA, CDR2 SNTAGT. The CDR3 nucleotides are TGTGCCAGCAGTGACGGTGCCGGGGAGCTGTTTTTT. This encodes CASSDGAGELFF.

This rearrangement joins TRBV5-4 to TRBJ2-2, with 8 nucleotides matching TRBD2. This CDR3 region has 15 residues. Per germline, CDR1 SGHNT and CDR2 YYREEE (reference sequence). The J segment lost 4 bases and the V segment lost 2 bases, leaving 4 bases of the junction unmatched. The CDR3 nucleotides are TGTGCCAGCAGCTTAACGGGACTAGGCACCGGGGAGCTGTTTTTT. Amino acid sequence: CASSLTGLGTGELFF.

This sequence joins TRBV10-3 and TRBJ2-7, with 8 bases matching TRBD1. The CDR3 is 16 amino acids. Germline-derived CDR1 and CDR2 are ENHRY and SYGVKD. V shed 3 bases, J shed 3 bases, and the junction held 10 bases outside the gene matches. CDR3 sequence: CAISEAQQGASYEQYF. The CDR3 nucleotides are TGTGCCATCAGTGAAGCCCAGCAGGGGGCCAGCTACGAGCAGTACTTC.

The J gene is TRBJ2-7, the V gene TRBV29-1; 7 bases map to TRBD1. CDR1 SQVTM and CDR2 ANQGSEA come from the germline V gene. Trimming cost V 5 bases and J 3 bases; bases outside gene matches: 16. The CDR3 spans 16 residues. The CDR3 spells CSVPDLDRDVDYEQYF. For the CDR3, the DNA is TGCAGCGTTCCAGACCTAGACAGGGACGTAGACTACGAGCAGTACTTC.

This rearrangement joins TRBV9 to TRBJ2-5, with TRBD1 matching 11 bases. J gave up 5 bases and V 4 bases, and 10 bases lay outside the gene matches. This CDR3 spans 16 amino acids. CDR1 and CDR2 (germline): SGDLS, YYNGEE. The CDR3 loop reads CASSSPGQGVRETQYF. The CDR3 DNA reads TGTGCCAGCAGCTCACCGGGACAGGGGGTTCGCGAGACCCAGTACTTC.

This chain links TRBV4-2 with TRBJ2-5; D unresolved. In germline, CDR1 is LGHNA, CDR2 YNFKEQ. The CDR3 length is 15 residues. The V end was cut by 2 bases, the J end by 5 bases, with 15 bases between. The DNA of the CDR3 is TGTGCCAGCAGCCAATGGCTGGGATCGCGGGAGACCCAGTACTTC. Protein product: CASSQWLGSRETQYF.

The rearrangement joins TRBV7-2 to TRBJ2-7; 12 positions match TRBD1. V lost 1 base and J lost 7; bases outside the gene matches: 11. Germline V gene sequence: CDR1 SGHTA, CDR2 FQGNSA. The CDR3 length is 17 residues. CDR3 loop: CASSLDSLGDRGLEQYF. The CDR3 DNA is TGTGCCAGCAGCTTAGACAGCCTGGGGGACAGGGGGCTGGAGCAGTACTTC.

The chain combines TRBV25-1 with TRBJ2-7; D is possibly TRBD2 (7 bases). Germline V gene lookup returns CDR1 MGHDK and CDR2 SYGVNS. Trimming took 5 bases from V and 3 from J, leaving 11 bases between them. This CDR3 has 13 amino acids. The CDR3 protein is CASSLGGVYEQYF. The CDR3 nucleotides are TGTGCCAGCAGTTTAGGGGGGGTCTACGAGCAGTACTTC.

The rearrangement links TRBV7-9 to TRBJ2-1; D may be TRBD2 (5 bases). Germline CDR1 SEHNR, CDR2 FQNEAQ (reference sequence). This CDR3 comprises 19 residues. The V gene lost 4 bases and the J gene lost 0 bases, with 22 bases spanning the gap. CDR3 nucleotides: TGTGCCAGCAGCTCCGGGATAGGTTCCGGACCTGGCTCCTACAATGAGCAGTTCTTC. Protein: CASSSGIGSGPGSYNEQFF.

The chain is built from TRBV30 and TRBJ2-7, with 10 bases identical to TRBD2. Looked up from germline, CDR1 is GTSNPN and CDR2 is SVGIG (reference sequence). The CDR3 totals 14 residues. Losses at the gene ends were 2 bases for V and 2 bases for J; bases not matched to a gene: 3. The CDR3 bases are TGTGCCTGGAGTAGGCTAGCGGGAGCCTACGAGCAGTACTTC. This gives the protein CAWSRLAGAYEQYF.

The chain is built from TRBV7-2 and TRBJ2-1, with D possibly TRBD2 on 6 matching bases. CDR3 length: 16 residues. The germline V gene has CDR1 SGHTA and CDR2 FQGNSA. V was cut by 6 bases and J by 1 base, with 16 bases left in between. The CDR3 protein is CASRRSGVKSYNEQFF. The CDR3, as DNA: TGTGCCAGCAGACGTAGCGGTGTGAAATCCTACAATGAGCAGTTCTTC.

The CDR3 sequence is CASSLQGAGTEAFF. The CDR3 region has the DNA TGTGCCAGCAGCTTACAGGGGGCGGGGACTGAAGCTTTCTTT. The V gene is TRBV7-9, the J gene TRBJ1-1; 8 bases fit TRBD1. The CDR3 covers 14 residues. The V segment lost 2 bases and the J segment 5 bases; nucleotides outside the gene matches: 4. The germline V gene has CDR1 SEHNR and CDR2 FQNEAQ (reference sequence).

J is TRBJ1-1 and V is TRBV7-9; D is unresolved. Germline assignment: CDR1 SEHNR and CDR2 FQNEAQ (reference sequence). The CDR3 totals 12 residues. Trimming removed 3 bases at V and 8 bases at J, with 10 bases between. The CDR3 is CASSFSAGEAFF. CDR3 DNA sequence: TGTGCCAGCAGCTTTTCGGCAGGCGAAGCTTTCTTT.

The chain links TRBV7-2 to TRBJ1-5, with D uncertain. Between the trimmed V and J ends, which lost 2 bases and 6 bases, there was a span of 5 bases. CDR3 size: 12 residues. Germline loops: CDR1 SGHTA, CDR2 FQGNSA. CDR3: CASSLTLQPQHF. The CDR3 coding sequence is TGTGCCAGCAGCTTAACACTTCAGCCCCAGCATTTT. Looking up the rest from reference TRBV7-2 and TRBJ1-5 gives the full variable domain: GAGVSQSPSNKVTEKGKDVELRCDPISGHTALYWYRQSLGQGLEFLIYFQGNSAPDKSGLPSDRFSAERTGGSVSTLTIQRTQQEDSAVYLCASSLTLQPQHFGDGTRLSIL.

The chain couples TRBV21-1 to TRBJ2-7. TRBV21-1 is labeled a pseudogene. This CDR3 contains 15 residues. The chain's CDR3 is CASSCGTPLTYEQYF. CDR3 DNA sequence: TGTGCCAGCAGCTGTGGGACGCCATTGACCTACGAGCAGTACTTC.

The chain combines TRBV7-8 with TRBJ1-5; 9 bases match TRBD1. V was pared by 3 bases and J by 5 bases, with 8 bases of the junction left unmatched. Germline assignment: CDR1 SGHVS and CDR2 FQNEAQ. CDR3 length: 16 amino acids. Here the CDR3 DNA reads TGTGCCAGCAGCTTGGTAAATGGGACAGGGTATCAGCCCCAGCATTTT. This translates into CASSLVNGTGYQPQHF.

The chain links TRBV6-5 to TRBJ2-7, with a weak D call TRBD2 (7 bases). The germline V gene encodes CDR1 MNHEY and CDR2 SVGAGI. V lost 3 bases and J 6 bases, leaving 9 bases between the germline ends. The CDR3 loop spans 12 amino acids. The CDR3 DNA follows: TGTGCCAGCAGTTATGGGGGGGCCGAGCAGTACTTC. It codes for CASSYGGAEQYF.

The chain carries TRBV7-3 and TRBJ2-1; D is ambiguous. The germline V and J ends were trimmed by 2 bases and 7 bases, with 12 bases remaining between them. CDR1 and CDR2 (germline): SGHTA, FQGTGA. CDR3 length equals 14 residues. CDR3 nucleotides: TGTGCCAGCAGCTTAGAGGTGGCATGGAATGAGCAGTTCTTC. As protein: CASSLEVAWNEQFF.